The sequence of this T cell receptor (beta chain) was determined in a study of T cell clonotyping in hematopoietic cell transplantation. Study results and limitations: No sorting was done, leaving CD4 and CD8 contributions mixed. Few recipient clonotypes overlapped donors; over 97% were de novo at given depth. Pathologically expanded recipient clonotypes increased progressively from day 30 to day 180 as diversity fell. Graft donor and pretransplant recipient Inverse Simpson Index values predicted broader posttransplant TCR diversity.

As to this clone: What it binds is unknown.

The repertoire was sequenced with immunoSEQ multiplex PCR; TCRdb's copy has only in-frame clones and lacks some. The sample consists of about 7,500 clones, over 85% of them appearing once. The source was PBMCs, collected 180 days after allogeneic stem cell transplant. The sequence derives from a female patient between 50 and 60 years old who had an allogeneic stem cell transplant from an unrelated donor, so the T cells may come from the graft donor. Some clones in this sample may be carry-over from other donors' samples.

The DNA of the CDR3 is TGTGCCAGAAGCGAAGGAGGAGGTTGCCAAAACACCATATATTTT. Encoded protein: CARSEGGGCQNTIYF. The chain recombines TRBV5-3 with TRBJ1-3; no clear D gene. TRBV5-3 is flagged as an ORF with uncertain function. The CDR3 totals 15 residues. V was pared by 4 bases and J by 6 bases, with 17 bases between.